One and the same sample provided the 28 T cell receptor beta chains below, sequenced in a study of blood T cell repertoires in COVID-19. Measured with immunoSEQ multiplex PCR; TCRdb has only the in-frame clones, and not every one. This sample has 95,000 to 130,000 clones; about nine tenths occur once, and the top ten carry 1.8%. The sequencing input was peripheral blood. The source of these receptors is a human donor with active COVID-19. The donor label of this sample is uncertain.

The chain links TRBV4-3 to TRBJ1-1, with D possibly TRBD1 on 6 matching bases. Germline V gene lookup returns CDR1 LGHNA and CDR2 YSLEER. The CDR3 is made up of 14 amino acids. Trimming removed 10 bases from V and 0 bases from J, with 15 bases in between. For the CDR3, the DNA is TGCGCCACCGCACCGGACAGCATGAACACTGAAGCTTTCTTT. It encodes CATAPDSMNTEAFF.

The rearrangement uses TRBV19 and TRBJ2-7; 8 bases line up with TRBD1. Germline-derived CDR1 and CDR2 are LNHDA and SQIVND (reference sequence). Trimming cost V 3 bases and J 2 bases; bases outside gene matches: 12. CDR3 length equals 17 residues. The CDR3, as DNA: TGTGCCAGTAGTATTGGAAGGCCGGGACAGGTGGCCTACGAGCAGTACTTC. This gives the protein CASSIGRPGQVAYEQYF. The full variable domain, rest sourced from reference TRBV19 and TRBJ2-7, is DGGITQSPKYLFRKEGQNVTLSCEQNLNHDAMYWYRQDPGQGLRLIYYSQIVNDFQKGDIAEGYSVSREKKESFPLTVTSAQKNPTAFYLCASSIGRPGQVAYEQYFGPGTRLTVT.

This sequence joins TRBV5-8 and TRBJ1-4, with 9 bases aligning to TRBD1. The CDR3 runs to 16 residues. Looked up from germline, CDR1 is SGHTS and CDR2 is YDEGEE. The V gene end was trimmed by 0 bases and the J gene end by 8 bases; junction bases not matched to a gene: 8. CDR3 in DNA: TGTGCCAGCAGCTTGGCGGTGGACAGGGGAGGCGAAAAACTGTTTTTT. Translating gives CASSLAVDRGGEKLFF.

The chain combines TRBV27 with TRBJ1-2; D not certain. Germline CDR1 reads MNHEY; CDR2 reads SMNVEV (reference sequence). This CDR3 has 13 amino acids. V was shortened by 2 bases and J by 2 bases, with 6 bases between the two germline ends. The CDR3 nucleotides are TGTGCCAGCAGTTTAGACGGGAACTATGGCTACACCTTC. This gives the protein CASSLDGNYGYTF.

This clone was recorded once. V is TRBV5-1 and J is TRBJ2-2, with 9 bases lining up with TRBD1. Trimming took 4 bases from V and 7 from J; bases not matched to a gene: 8. CDR1 and CDR2 from the germline V gene are SGHRS and YFSETQ. The CDR3 is made up of 15 amino acids. The CDR3 DNA reads as TGCGCCAGCAGCCTTCGGACAGGGGACGGCGGGGAGCTGTTTTTT. Residues: CASSLRTGDGGELFF.

The CDR3 loop is CASSSLDRTYEQYF. Written as DNA, the CDR3 is TGCGCCAGCAGCTCCCTGGACAGGACCTACGAGCAGTACTTC. This chain connects TRBV5-1 to TRBJ2-7; TRBD1 matches at 7 bases. The CDR3 contains 14 residues. V shed 3 bases and J 2 bases; nucleotides not matched to a gene: 5. CDR1 and CDR2 from the germline V gene are SGHRS and YFSETQ. The variable domain in full, completed from reference TRBV5-1 and TRBJ2-7, reads KAGVTQTPRYLIKTRGQQVTLSCSPISGHRSVSWYQQTPGQGLQFLFEYFSETQRNKGNFPGRFSGRQFSNSRSEMNVSTLELGDSALYLCASSSLDRTYEQYFGPGTRLTVT.

This chain joins TRBV18 and TRBJ1-4; D unresolved. V was trimmed by 5 bases and J by 3 bases, leaving 13 bases between them. The CDR3 runs to 15 residues. Germline CDR1 reads KGHSH; CDR2 reads LQKENI. CDR3 amino acids: CASSIQAAPNEKLFF. In DNA, the CDR3 is TGTGCCAGCTCAATCCAGGCAGCACCTAATGAAAAACTGTTTTTT. Full variable domain (rest looked up from reference TRBV18 and TRBJ1-4): NAGVMQNPRHLVRRRGQEARLRCSPMKGHSHVYWYRQLPEEGLKFMVYLQKENIIDESGMPKERFSAEFPKEGPSILRIQQVVRGDSAAYFCASSIQAAPNEKLFFGSGTQLSVL.

V and J are TRBV7-2 and TRBJ2-7; no clear D. V was cut by 2 bases and J by 4 bases, with 6 bases left in between. Germline loops: CDR1 SGHTA, CDR2 FQGNSA. The CDR3 is 12 residues long. The CDR3 DNA reads TGTGCCAGCAGCTTAACCGGGTACGAGCAGTACTTC. It codes for CASSLTGYEQYF.

The CDR3 is CASSPGTSGGTDTQYF. The CDR3 DNA sequence: TGCGCCAGCAGCCCCGGGACTAGCGGGGGAACAGATACGCAGTATTTT. The chain combines TRBV4-3 with TRBJ2-3; 14 positions agree with TRBD2. The length of the CDR3 is 16 residues. With V trimmed by 4 bases and J by 3 bases, 3 bases remained unmatched. The germline gives CDR1 LGHNA, CDR2 YSLEER.

This chain joins TRBV12-3 or TRBV12-4 and TRBJ1-2; D is uncertain. The CDR3 totals 13 residues. The V gene lost 1 base and the J gene lost 8 bases, with 11 bases spanning the gap. The CDR3 protein is CASSLEGVGGYTF. CDR3 DNA: TGTGCCAGCAGTTTAGAAGGAGTCGGAGGCTACACCTTC.

V is TRBV11-2 and J is TRBJ2-5, with 8 bases lining up with TRBD2. CDR3 size: 15 residues. The ends lost 1 base at V and 5 bases at J; junction bases unmatched: 6. Germline assignment: CDR1 SGHAT and CDR2 FQNNGV. The CDR3 is CASSLVAGWIETQYF. CDR3 nucleotides: TGTGCCAGCAGCTTAGTAGCGGGGTGGATTGAGACCCAGTACTTC.

This chain links TRBV24-1 with TRBJ2-5; 7 bases fit TRBD2. Germline V lookup: CDR1 KGHDR, CDR2 SFDVKD. The CDR3 totals 16 residues. V dropped 8 bases and J dropped 0; count of bases not matched to a gene: 11. The chain's CDR3 is CATIYQRGPYQETQYF. CDR3 bases: TGTGCCACCATATATCAGCGGGGCCCTTACCAAGAGACCCAGTACTTC.

The chain employs TRBV11-2 and TRBJ2-7, with 13 bases aligning to TRBD2. CDR3 length equals 17 residues. V was clipped by 3 bases and J by 0 bases; unmatched bases: 5. CDR1 and CDR2 from the germline V gene are SGHAT and FQNNGV. CDR3 loop: CASSFTSGGVSSYEQYF. In DNA form, the CDR3 reads TGTGCCAGCAGCTTTACTAGCGGGGGGGTAAGCTCCTACGAGCAGTACTTC. Drawing the rest from reference TRBV11-2 and TRBJ2-7, the complete variable domain is EAGVAQSPRYKIIEKRQSVAFWCNPISGHATLYWYQQILGQGPKLLIQFQNNGVVDDSQLPKDRFSAERLKGVDSTLKIQPAKLEDSAVYLCASSFTSGGVSSYEQYFGPGTRLTVT.

The chain couples TRBV7-3 to TRBJ2-1; D is perhaps TRBD2 (6 bases). Trimming took off 1 base at V and 8 bases at J, with 30 bases between the two ends. The CDR3 runs to 20 residues. Looked up from germline, CDR1 is SGHTA and CDR2 is FQGTGA. Here the CDR3 DNA reads TGTGCCAGCAGCTTAAAGGGTTTGGACTATAGGCGCAACTACAGCGATGAGCAGTTCTTC. Translation gives CASSLKGLDYRRNYSDEQFF.

This clone was seen a single time. This sequence joins TRBV28 and TRBJ2-7, with a possible D match to TRBD1 (6 bases). The CDR3 extends over 15 amino acids. Germline lookup yields CDR1 MDHEN and CDR2 SYDVKM. Deletions cut 5 bases from V and 2 bases from J, with 16 bases between. The CDR3 here is CASSPQTGATYEQYF. CDR3 bases: TGTGCCAGCAGTCCCCAGACAGGTGCAACCTACGAGCAGTACTTC. Full variable domain (remainder filled in from reference TRBV28 and TRBJ2-7): DVKVTQSSRYLVKRTGEKVFLECVQDMDHENMFWYRQDPGLGLRLIYFSYDVKMKEKGDIPEGYSVSREKKERFSLILESASTNQTSMYLCASSPQTGATYEQYFGPGTRLTVT.

The chain couples TRBV5-1 to TRBJ1-4, with a possible D match to TRBD1 (5 bases). The V gene lost 1 base and the J gene lost 0 bases, with 13 bases spanning the gap. Germline V gene lookup returns CDR1 SGHRS and CDR2 YFSETQ. The CDR3 extends over 17 amino acids. This chain's CDR3 is CASSLTGYASTNEKLFF. The DNA for the CDR3 is TGCGCCAGCAGCTTGACAGGTTATGCCTCAACTAATGAAAAACTGTTTTTT.

The chain recombines TRBV7-2 with TRBJ1-2, with D unclear. Germline CDR1 is SGHTA and CDR2 is FQGNSA. This CDR3 region has 12 residues. Trimming pared 6 bases from V and 5 bases from J, leaving 10 bases between. The CDR3 DNA sequence: TGTGCCAGCAGGGGAGACTTTTATGGCTACACCTTC. Encoded protein: CASRGDFYGYTF.

V gene TRBV19 combines with J gene TRBJ2-3; 11 bases are a match to TRBD1. Germline loops: CDR1 LNHDA, CDR2 SQIVND (reference sequence). Germline trimming cut 4 bases from V and 4 bases from J; bases unmatched to any gene: 4. The CDR3 runs 15 residues. This chain's CDR3 is CASSKGTGGADTQYF. Here the CDR3 DNA reads TGTGCCAGTAGTAAGGGGACAGGGGGAGCAGATACGCAGTATTTT.

The gene calls are TRBV19 and TRBJ1-6; a weak D match, TRBD1 (5 bases). CDR1 LNHDA and CDR2 SQIVND come from the germline V gene (reference sequence). The CDR3 runs 14 residues. The germline V and J ends were trimmed by 9 bases and 7 bases, with 16 bases remaining between them. The CDR3 DNA reads as TGTGCCAGCCGCCCCACAGGTGTGAATTCACCCCTCCACTTT. It translates to CASRPTGVNSPLHF.

J is TRBJ2-2 and V is TRBV7-9, with D hard to call. The CDR3 contains 14 residues. The V end was cut by 5 bases, the J end by 0 bases, with 7 bases between. The V gene's germline CDR1 is SEHNR and CDR2 FQNEAQ (reference sequence). CDR3 DNA: TGTGCCAGCAGCCCCTCTCCGAACACCGGGGAGCTGTTTTTT. Translated: CASSPSPNTGELFF.

This rearrangement joins TRBV2 to TRBJ1-5, with D possibly being TRBD1 (6 bases). This CDR3 region has 14 residues. V was shortened by 6 bases and J by 1 base, with 10 bases between the two germline ends. The germline gives CDR1 SNHLY, CDR2 FYNNEI. The DNA for the CDR3 is TGTGCCAGCAGAACAGACAGGAGCAATCAGCCCCAGCATTTT. It is translated as CASRTDRSNQPQHF.

The V gene is TRBV12-5, the J gene TRBJ2-1, with 11 nucleotides matching TRBD1. This CDR3 comprises 17 residues. The junction had 6 bases not matched to a gene; V was cut back by 2 bases and J by 3 bases. Germline CDR1 is LGHNT and CDR2 is FRNRAP. The CDR3 here is CASGLYEGQGVYNEQFF. CDR3 sequence (DNA): TGTGCTAGTGGTTTGTACGAGGGACAGGGGGTCTACAATGAGCAGTTCTTC.

This chain uses TRBV4-1 with TRBJ2-1; weak D call: TRBD2 (7 bases). V was shortened by 1 base and J by 8 bases, with 24 bases between the two germline ends. Germline assignment: CDR1 MGHRA and CDR2 YSYEKL. The CDR3 totals 18 residues. The CDR3 nucleotides are TGCGCCAGCAGCCAAGCATGGGGCGCGGGGGCGCTTAATGATGAGCAGTTCTTC. The encoded protein is CASSQAWGAGALNDEQFF.

The rearrangement uses TRBV6-5 and TRBJ2-7, with 9 bases that match TRBD1. Germline V gives CDR1 MNHEY, CDR2 SVGAGI. The J segment lost 4 bases and the V segment lost 5 bases, leaving 6 bases of the junction unmatched. The CDR3 is 14 residues long. The CDR3 is CASSPIGQGYEQYF. The CDR3 coding sequence is TGTGCCAGCAGTCCGATAGGACAGGGGTACGAGCAGTACTTC.

The chain joins TRBV6-5 to TRBJ1-4; 7 bases fit TRBD1. Germline CDR1 and CDR2: MNHEY and SVGAGI. Germline trimming cut 7 bases from V and 8 bases from J; bases unmatched to any gene: 10. The CDR3 covers 14 residues. CDR3 sequence: CASTTDRAWEKLFF. Here the CDR3 DNA reads TGTGCCAGCACTACCGACAGGGCATGGGAAAAACTGTTTTTT.

This clone was counted only a few times. The chain employs TRBV5-1 and TRBJ2-3, with 8 bases identical to TRBD1. The CDR3 runs 16 residues. V was pared by 3 bases and J by 2 bases, with 8 bases of the junction left unmatched. Germline V gene data show CDR1 as SGHRS and CDR2 as YFSETQ. This CDR3 is CASSSFRQGTTDTQYF. CDR3 in DNA: TGCGCCAGCAGCTCTTTTCGACAGGGGACCACAGATACGCAGTATTTT.

J is TRBJ2-2 and V is TRBV6-5, with a tentative D call TRBD2 (5 bases). V gave up 6 bases and J gave up 3 bases, with 14 bases separating them. The CDR3 spans 15 residues. Germline V gene data show CDR1 as MNHEY and CDR2 as SVGAGI. CDR3 sequence: CASRQRVPDTGELFF. CDR3 DNA sequence: TGTGCCAGCAGACAGAGGGTTCCGGACACCGGGGAGCTGTTTTTT.

This chain links TRBV6-6 with TRBJ2-1; D might be TRBD1 (5 bases). This CDR3 has 15 residues. Trimming left V 5 bases short and J 5 bases short, with 16 bases between. Germline CDR1 and CDR2: MNHNY and SVGAGI (reference sequence). DNA for the CDR3: TGTGCCAGCAGTGATGACAGTCTAATCAACAATGAGCAGTTCTTC. It yields the protein CASSDDSLINNEQFF.